The sequence of this T cell receptor (beta chain) was determined in a study of T cell changes during pregnancy in multiple sclerosis (dated by TCRdb to the late 2010s). The study in broad terms: The study looked at changes in the T cell repertoire across pregnancy in women with multiple sclerosis.

The library was obtained by the immunoSEQ multiplex PCR assay. Here the immuneACCESS table is served through TCRdb, limited to in-frame sequences with V and J called. Missing clones are a known gap in these copies; in checked studies unresolved V genes cover under half, and the rest lacks a known reason. Recorded for this sample are more than 30,000 clones; 90% to 95% of them occurred a single time. The ten largest clones capture 6.5% to 9.5% of the sample. As to this clone: This receptor's antigen is unknown. The sample holds no much larger clone one base away, and base qualities are not on file.

From its cysteine to its phenylalanine, the CDR3 spans 14 amino acids. The kept DNA is CDR3 alone, 42 bases in frame from the first base. CDR1 and CDR2 (MGHRA, YSYEKL) derive from the germline V gene. V is pared back by 5 bases and J by 2 bases, with 7 bases lying between the germline termini. This TCR was sampled from a female donor with multiple sclerosis, enrolled in a pregnancy study. The source was CD8+ T cells from peripheral blood mononuclear cells, collected in the third trimester of pregnancy. The chain is encoded by TRBV4-1 joined to TRBJ2-6; no D gene is confidently identified. The CDR3 protein: CASSELAGANVLTF. At the DNA level, the sequence is TGCGCCAGCAGCGAGCTGGCTGGGGCCAACGTCCTGACTTTC.